This entry features one TCR beta chain sequence. No cognate antigen has been identified for it. It has no much larger one-base neighbor in the sample; base qualities were not kept. The CDR3 holds 17 amino acids from the cysteine to the phenylalanine. The sequence is cut down to CDR3 DNA, 51 bases in frame from base 1. The germline V end is reduced by 1 base and the J end by 0 bases; junction bases left unmatched: 4. Looking up the germline V gene yields CDR1 SGHTA and CDR2 FQGNSA. The sample belongs to a study of regulatory T cells in long-lasting Graves disease (dated by TCRdb to 2020 to 2023). In terms of the full investigation: Persistent Graves' disease was defined as antithyroid drug treatment for over 5 years with persistently positive TSH receptor autoantibodies. Persistent Graves' disease patients in the clinical cohort had taken antithyroid drugs for around 11 years on average. The study was registered as a clinical trial and conducted in China. A total of about 35 samples underwent TCR sequencing, from 13 patients with persistent Graves' disease and 20 patients with newly diagnosed Graves' disease. Patients with persistent Graves' disease were compared with patients with newly diagnosed Graves' disease using TCR sequencing and RNA sequencing of peripheral blood. Findings and caveats that apply to the study as a whole: TRBV28, TRBJ1-2 and TRBJ2-5 were preferentially used in persistent disease, while TRBV20-1 and TRBJ2-1 were favored in newly diagnosed disease. Persistent Graves' disease patients showed lower TCR Shannon entropy and fewer highly expanded clones than newly diagnosed patients, suggesting clonal expansion. Sequencing and analysis were limited to the TCR beta chain. The small sample size was acknowledged by the authors as a limitation that may reduce accuracy. Patients with persistent disease shared more public clonotypes (around 2,500) than newly diagnosed patients did (more than 900). Because the primary lesion, thyroid tissue, could not be accessed, the study looked at peripheral blood alone.

The time point label, as the study defines it: persistent/refractory GD, antithyroid drugs over 5 years with positive TRAb. RNA was extracted from PBMCs in TRIzol for both TCR sequencing and RNA sequencing. Graves' disease was diagnosed according to American Thyroid Association guidelines. Recruitment of patients was carried out at an endocrinology department in Xi'an, China. Each patient gave 8.5 to 9.5 milliliters of peripheral blood, collected in an EDTA anticoagulant tube. Ficoll Paque Plus density gradient separation was used to isolate PBMCs, and no further T cell sorting was done. An Agilent 2100 Bioanalyzer and agarose gel were used to check RNA quality, while a NanoDrop 2000 measured RNA concentration. The library came from multiplex PCR. Instrument used: Illumina HiSeq 4000. iRepertoire HTBI primers and Arm-PCR amplification of CDR3 regions were used to construct TCR beta libraries. Gel purification was performed on PCR products prior to sequencing. The authors processed their data as follows. Gene usage analysis of CDR3 amino acid clonotypes relied on the 55 to 80 TRBV and 13 to 15 TRBJ segments identified across samples. COPE and FqMerger were used to merge the filtered high-quality paired reads into contigs. BLAST was used to align contigs to IMGT TRBV, TRBD and TRBJ reference genes, with CDR3 defined following IMGT. Any clonotype with a frequency above 0.1% was classified as a highly expanded clone. Shannon entropy was used to measure repertoire diversity, and the Gini coefficient was used to measure V-J evenness. A clonotype found in more than one individual was treated as public. Using fastp at Q25 and MiXCR, TCRdb reprocessed the public reads and kept productive beta chains. Each CDR3 protein appears once, grouped with its most common genes and DNA. None of the V and J calls come from the authors' own analysis; TCRdb made them. In all, the sample holds 310,000 or so distinct CDR3 sequences, and less than 20% of those were seen once. The ten top clones hold about 29% of the sample.

This specimen consisted of peripheral blood mononuclear cells (PBMCs), obtained when the disease was refractory, from a patient treated with antithyroid drugs. Recombination connected TRBV7-2 to TRBJ2-1; 9 bases in the middle match TRBD2. The TCR sequence derives from a female donor with Graves disease. CDR3 loop: CASSLGGSGSSYNEQFF. The DNA sequence follows: TGTGCCAGCAGCTTAGGAGGTAGCGGGAGCTCCTACAATGAGCAGTTCTTC.